This entry lists 30 T cell receptor beta chains sequenced from one sample in a study of T cells in narcolepsy. TCRdb's table, derived via immunoSEQ multiplex PCR, lists solely in-frame clones and lacks some. The sample holds 17,000 or so clones, approximately 72% seen once. The sequencing input was CD45RA- memory CD8+ T cells from PBMCs. Source of these receptors: a human donor with narcolepsy.

The chain carries TRBV6-9 and TRBJ1-1; TRBD1 agrees at 8 bases. This CDR3 has 13 residues. Germline V lookup: CDR1 MNHGY, CDR2 SVAAGI. V lost 5 bases to trimming and J lost 5 bases; unmatched junction nucleotides: 4. CDR3 sequence: CASSTGGRTEAFF. The CDR3 nucleotides are TGTGCCAGCAGTACAGGGGGGCGAACTGAAGCTTTCTTT.

The chain couples TRBV5-4 to TRBJ2-7; 11 bases map to TRBD1. With 4 bases clipped from V and 3 bases from J, the junction kept 6 bases outside the gene matches. This CDR3 is built from 15 residues. Germline V lookup: CDR1 SGHNT, CDR2 YYREEE (reference sequence). The CDR3, as DNA: TGTGCCAGCAGCGACGGGACAGGGGGGGGCTACGAGCAGTACTTC. Amino acid sequence: CASSDGTGGGYEQYF.

J is TRBJ2-2 and V is TRBV11-2; D gene ambiguous. Germline CDR1 is SGHAT and CDR2 is FQNNGV. Trimming took off 0 bases at V and 1 base at J, with 6 bases between the two ends. This CDR3 is built from 15 residues. The CDR3 reads CASSLEYGNTGELFF. Written as DNA, the CDR3 is TGTGCCAGCAGCTTAGAGTACGGGAACACCGGGGAGCTGTTTTTT.

V and J are TRBV28 and TRBJ2-3; D might be TRBD1 (6 bases). The CDR3 totals 14 residues. Trimming stripped 3 bases from V and 3 bases from J, with 10 bases between. Germline values: CDR1 MDHEN, CDR2 SYDVKM. CDR3: CASSFLQGTDTQYF. Here the CDR3 DNA reads TGTGCCAGCAGTTTTCTCCAGGGGACAGATACGCAGTATTTT.

This clone was observed a handful of times. V is TRBV7-9 and J is TRBJ1-5; no definite D call. Trimming removed 1 base at V and 9 bases at J, with 7 bases between. CDR3 length equals 12 residues. Germline V gene data show CDR1 as SEHNR and CDR2 as FQNEAQ (reference sequence). The CDR3 region is CASSLEIPPQHF. DNA of the CDR3: TGTGCCAGCAGCTTAGAGATCCCGCCCCAGCATTTT.

This clone is a singleton in its sample. This chain joins TRBV7-3 and TRBJ2-1, with a possible D match to TRBD1 (5 bases). Germline V gene sequence: CDR1 SGHTA, CDR2 FQGTGA. This CDR3 has 15 amino acids. Trimming left V 2 bases short and J 3 bases short, with 11 bases between. The CDR3 DNA sequence: TGTGCCAGCAGCTTAGGGGCCCTCGGCTACAATGAGCAGTTCTTC. It codes for CASSLGALGYNEQFF.

The chain recombines TRBV19 with TRBJ2-7; possible D gene TRBD2, 5 bases. V was cut by 5 bases and J by 3 bases, with 14 bases left in between. The germline gives CDR1 LNHDA, CDR2 SQIVND (reference sequence). The CDR3 has 14 amino acids. CDR3 nucleotides: TGTGCCAGTAGTCCCCGCAGTAGCGTCTACGAGCAGTACTTC. Translating it yields CASSPRSSVYEQYF.

The chain joins TRBV27 to TRBJ1-1; a weak D match, TRBD1 (5 bases). The germline gives CDR1 MNHEY, CDR2 SMNVEV (reference sequence). The CDR3 is made up of 18 amino acids. The V gene lost 6 bases and the J gene lost 0 bases, with 23 bases spanning the gap. This chain's CDR3 is CASRLITRDRDMNTEAFF. The DNA of the CDR3 is TGTGCCAGCAGACTAATTACCCGGGACCGAGACATGAACACTGAAGCTTTCTTT.

V and J are TRBV5-5 and TRBJ2-7, with 11 bases identical to TRBD1. J gave up 4 bases and V 4 bases, and 4 bases lay outside the gene matches. The V gene's germline CDR1 is SGHKS and CDR2 YYEKEE (reference sequence). This CDR3 has 14 residues. The CDR3 coding sequence is TGTGCCAGCAGCACCGGACAGGGGGCTTACGAGCAGTACTTC. Translating gives CASSTGQGAYEQYF.

The chain couples TRBV7-9 to TRBJ1-2; 12 positions agree with TRBD1. V lost 5 bases, J lost 9 bases, and 19 bases stayed unmatched. The CDR3 is made up of 18 amino acids. CDR1 is SEHNR and CDR2 is FQNEAQ in the germline V gene (reference sequence). The CDR3 reads CASSLSLGTGGGPPRYTF. The CDR3 DNA sequence: TGTGCCAGCAGCCTCTCCCTTGGGACAGGGGGCGGTCCACCCCGCTACACCTTC.

V gene TRBV7-9 combines with J gene TRBJ1-1, with 7 bases aligning to TRBD1. The CDR3 loop spans 13 amino acids. Germline values: CDR1 SEHNR, CDR2 FQNEAQ (reference sequence). V trimming: 5 bases; J trimming: 9 bases; junction bases outside the gene matches: 9. CDR3 sequence reads: CASSPTGDVKAFF. The CDR3 nucleotides are TGTGCCAGCAGCCCAACAGGGGATGTGAAAGCTTTCTTT. The entire variable domain, with the rest obtained from reference TRBV7-9 and TRBJ1-1, is as follows: DTGVSQNPRHKITKRGQNVTFRCDPISEHNRLYWYRQTLGQGPEFLTYFQNEAQLEKSRLLSDRFSAERPKGSFSTLEIQRTEQGDSAMYLCASSPTGDVKAFFGQGTRLTVV.

On this clone: A junction boundary mismatches the germline segment, possibly from a read error. The V call is TRBV9, the J call TRBJ2-1; D is perhaps TRBD2 (5 bases). Germline assignment: CDR1 SGDLS and CDR2 YYNGEE. This CDR3 is built from 14 residues. CDR3 DNA: TGTGCCAGCAGCGTAGGTAGTAGCGATACCGTTCGGGTCTTC. It encodes CASSVGSSDTVRVF.

This chain uses TRBV11-2 with TRBJ2-1; no clear D gene. The germline gives CDR1 SGHAT, CDR2 FQNNGV. V lost 5 bases, J lost 0 bases, and 5 bases lay in between. This CDR3 is built from 13 residues. DNA for the CDR3: TGTGCCAGCAGCCGTGGCTCCTACAATGAGCAGTTCTTC. Protein sequence: CASSRGSYNEQFF.

The rearrangement uses TRBV5-4 and TRBJ1-1; perhaps TRBD1 as D (5 bases). CDR3 length equals 13 residues. CDR1 and CDR2 (germline): SGHNT, YYREEE (reference sequence). Trimming left V 1 base short and J 5 bases short, with 9 bases between. CDR3 DNA sequence: TGTGCCAGCAGCTTGTGGGGGAGTACTGAAGCTTTCTTT. Its protein is CASSLWGSTEAFF.

The chain has TRBV9 and TRBJ2-7, with 11 bases fitting TRBD2. J lost 6 bases, V lost 4 bases, and 3 bases had no gene match. Looked up from germline, CDR1 is SGDLS and CDR2 is YYNGEE. This CDR3 region has 13 residues. The CDR3: CASSTSGSSEQYF. In DNA, the CDR3 is TGTGCCAGCAGCACTAGCGGGAGCAGCGAGCAGTACTTC.

This clone has a single count. This chain joins TRBV19 and TRBJ2-7; D is undetermined. The CDR3 is 12 amino acids. Looked up from germline, CDR1 is LNHDA and CDR2 is SQIVND (reference sequence). The V gene lost 3 bases and the J gene lost 7 bases, with 10 bases spanning the gap. In DNA, the CDR3 is TGTGCCAGTAGTATTGGGCTGACAGAGCAGTACTTC. This translates into CASSIGLTEQYF.

The V call is TRBV7-2, the J call TRBJ2-7, with 7 bases fitting TRBD2. Germline V gene lookup returns CDR1 SGHTA and CDR2 FQGNSA. With V trimmed by 1 base and J by 2 bases, 8 bases remained unmatched. The CDR3 sequence is 16 residues long. For the CDR3, the DNA is TGTGCCAGCAGCTTAGGAATCCAGCGGGGTACCTACGAGCAGTACTTC. It codes for CASSLGIQRGTYEQYF.

This clone showed up just once. The rearrangement links TRBV5-1 to TRBJ1-2, with no clear D. The germline gives CDR1 SGHRS, CDR2 YFSETQ. This CDR3 has 11 residues. Trimming cost V 3 bases and J 8 bases, with 8 bases left between them. CDR3 loop: CASSSPKGYTF. CDR3 DNA sequence: TGCGCCAGCAGCTCCCCGAAGGGCTACACCTTC.

This clone was recorded a few times. The CDR3 DNA is TGCGCCAGCAGCCATCTTGATTCGGCAGGGGGCTTACGAGGCTACACCTTC. Its protein product is CASSHLDSAGGLRGYTF. This chain joins TRBV5-1 and TRBJ1-2; 8 bases line up with TRBD1. The length of the CDR3 is 17 residues. J lost 8 bases, V lost 4 bases, and 19 bases had no gene match. Germline V gene sequence: CDR1 SGHRS, CDR2 YFSETQ.

The CDR3 loop reads CASSPPDQETQYF. DNA for the CDR3: TGTGCCAGCTCACCACCTGACCAAGAGACCCAGTACTTC. The chain is built from TRBV18 and TRBJ2-5; D uncertain. With 0 bases removed from V and 0 bases from J, the gap between germline ends came to 2 bases. CDR1 is KGHSH and CDR2 is LQKENI in the germline V gene. The CDR3 consists of 13 residues.

This clone was seen a few times. V gene TRBV6-5 combines with J gene TRBJ2-2, with no clear D. This CDR3 contains 15 residues. Trimming cost V 5 bases and J 0 bases, with 10 bases left between them. CDR1 MNHEY and CDR2 SVGAGI come from the germline V gene. CDR3 protein: CASSQEASNTGELFF. In DNA form, the CDR3 reads TGTGCCAGCAGTCAAGAAGCCTCGAACACCGGGGAGCTGTTTTTT.

The rearrangement uses TRBV4-1 and TRBJ2-2, with D hard to call. The CDR3 runs 16 residues. V was clipped by 0 bases and J by 1 base, with 9 bases between them. The germline CDR1 and CDR2 sequences are MGHRA and YSYEKL. The CDR3 protein is CASSQELNWNTGELFF. Written as DNA, the CDR3 is TGCGCCAGCAGCCAAGAGTTAAACTGGAACACCGGGGAGCTGTTTTTT.

The CDR3 loop reads CASSYPEGNGGYTF. For the CDR3, the DNA is TGTGCCAGCAGTTACCCGGAGGGGAATGGTGGCTACACCTTC. This chain uses TRBV6-5 with TRBJ1-2, with a weak D call TRBD1 (5 bases). This CDR3 comprises 14 residues. CDR1 and CDR2 from the germline V gene are MNHEY and SVGAGI. The V and J ends lost 2 bases and 7 bases respectively, with 14 bases between them.

The J gene is TRBJ2-1, the V gene TRBV5-6; D possibly corresponds to TRBD2 (5 bases). V shed 4 bases and J shed 1 base, with 15 bases lying between them. The CDR3 extends over 16 amino acids. Germline CDR1 SGHDT, CDR2 YYEEEE. CDR3 region: CASSEGDRASYNEQFF. In DNA, the CDR3 is TGTGCCAGCAGCGAGGGTGATAGGGCTTCCTACAATGAGCAGTTCTTC. Full variable domain (outside the CDR3, taken from reference TRBV5-6 and TRBJ2-1): DAGVTQSPTHLIKTRGQQVTLRCSPKSGHDTVSWYQQALGQGPQFIFQYYEEEERQRGNFPDRFSGHQFPNYSSELNVNALLLGDSALYLCASSEGDRASYNEQFFGPGTRLTVL.

Written as DNA, the CDR3 is TGTGCCAGCAGCTTAGGGCAGGGCTCCTACAATGAGCAGTTCTTC. Amino acids: CASSLGQGSYNEQFF. The chain has TRBV7-3 and TRBJ2-1; the D gene is possibly TRBD1 (5 bases). This CDR3 region has 15 residues. The germline gives CDR1 SGHTA, CDR2 FQGTGA. V lost 2 bases and J lost 0, with 8 bases in between.

This clone appeared a single time. V gene TRBV6-1 combines with J gene TRBJ1-1; D gene ambiguous. Trimming shortened V by 2 bases and J by 4 bases, and 8 bases separated the two germline ends. CDR1 and CDR2 (germline): MNHNS, SASEGT. The CDR3 has 13 amino acids. The DNA of the CDR3 is TGTGCCAGCAGTGAAATAGCAGGCACTGAAGCTTTCTTT. Its protein product is CASSEIAGTEAFF.

This clone came up a few times. The chain joins TRBV2 to TRBJ1-2; D is possibly TRBD1 (6 bases). The V gene lost 7 bases and the J gene lost 8 bases, with 20 bases spanning the gap. CDR1 and CDR2 (germline): SNHLY, FYNNEI. The CDR3 covers 14 residues. In DNA, the CDR3 is TGTGCCAGCATCGCCGTACAGGGAGTCGACGGCTACACCTTC. Encoded protein: CASIAVQGVDGYTF.

The rearrangement joins TRBV9 to TRBJ2-7; the match to TRBD2 covers 7 bases. The CDR3 is made up of 16 amino acids. The ends lost 4 bases at V and 5 bases at J; junction bases unmatched: 15. Germline V gene data show CDR1 as SGDLS and CDR2 as YYNGEE. As DNA, the CDR3 is TGTGCCAGCAGCCCCGGGGGGTCAGGGTCAATCCACGAGCAGTACTTC. This sequence encodes CASSPGGSGSIHEQYF.

V is TRBV7-9 and J is TRBJ1-1, with D uncertain. The CDR3 spans 13 residues. The V gene's germline CDR1 is SEHNR and CDR2 FQNEAQ (reference sequence). With 5 bases removed from V and 7 bases from J, the gap between germline ends came to 14 bases. CDR3 protein: CASSQEVGFEAFF. CDR3 bases: TGTGCCAGCAGCCAAGAGGTGGGTTTTGAAGCTTTCTTT.

This chain joins TRBV6-5 and TRBJ1-3; D is unclear. Germline assignment: CDR1 MNHEY and CDR2 SVGAGI. The CDR3 is 15 residues long. The V end lost 0 bases, the J end lost 0 bases, and 6 bases lay between the germline ends. CDR3 protein: CASSYSPGSGNTIYF. The CDR3 DNA reads as TGTGCCAGCAGTTACTCCCCAGGCTCTGGAAACACCATATATTTT.